This T cell receptor beta chain comes out of a study of blood T cells in healthy people across ages. Sample-barcoded 5' priming and a J-beta primer mix drove a second PCR of 7 to 11 cycles. TCRdb called the 5' RACE reads again in MiXCR, with one record for every CDR3 protein. Of 650,000 to 800,000 distinct CDR3 sequences detected, around two fifths appear once; the ten largest clones hold about 19%. Trimming removed 3 bases at V and 2 bases at J, with 8 bases between. The CDR3 length is 13 residues. The gene calls are TRBV12-3 or TRBV12-4 and TRBJ2-7; D gene unclear. Material for sequencing was blood. The clonotype comes from a man between 60 and 75 years old in good health. CDR3 sequence reads: CASSFSVTYEQYF. CDR3 nucleotides: TGTGCCAGCAGTTTTTCAGTCACCTACGAGCAGTACTTC.